This paragraph reports one T cell receptor beta chain. These data belong to a study of OX40 agonist ivuxolimab in advanced cancers. Germline trimming cut 5 bases from V and 1 base from J; bases unmatched to any gene: 10. CDR1 and CDR2 from the germline V gene are SGHTA and FQGTGA. The CDR3 sequence is 16 residues long. Data came from immunoSEQ multiplex PCR; TCRdb stores just in-frame clones and leaves some out. The sample includes tens of thousands of clones, 91% of them seen just once. The specimen was CD4+ or CD8+ T cells sorted from blood, collected in a trial of the OX40 agonist ivuxolimab. The chain joins TRBV7-3 to TRBJ1-1; 7 bases are shared with TRBD1. This clonotype originated in an adult with an advanced solid tumor such as melanoma, head and neck, liver or kidney cancer. The CDR3 nucleotides read TGTGCCAGCAGCCACCCTAACACAGGGGAGAACACTGAAGCTTTCTTT. Its protein is CASSHPNTGENTEAFF.